This T cell receptor beta chain was identified in a study of T cell responses to AZD1222 COVID-19 vaccine (dated by TCRdb to the early 2020s). Turning to the overall study: AZD1222 recipients whose second dose came at about 4 weeks and those whose second dose came at about 12 weeks were combined into one group, since spike-specific TCR depth and breadth did not differ between the two schedules. A total of 230 to 250 trial participants underwent TCR sequencing, of whom under 220 had received two doses of AZD1222 and approximately 26 had received two doses of the MenACWY control vaccine. Trial participants were enrolled by age into 18-55, 56-69 and 70-plus year subgroups, with about 150, 28 and 57 TCR-sequenced participants respectively.

The time point label of this sample denotes: baseline before first vaccination. The vaccinee samples were drawn from two UK trials, COV001 and COV002, one of which was a single-blind randomized controlled phase 2/3 trial testing AZD1222 (ChAdOx1 nCoV-19) in healthy adults. Trial participant PBMC samples were collected at day 0 and day 28 after the second dose for TCRbeta chain sequencing. The CDR3 regions of human TCRbeta chains were analyzed by immunosequencing. Regarding the original processing steps: TCRs in the repertoires were compared against a reference library of SARS-CoV-2-specific TCRs that had been generated with the MIRA antigen-specificity platform. Breadth was defined as the fraction of unique TCRs that were SARS-CoV-2-associated, and depth was defined as the fraction of total T cells that were SARS-CoV-2-associated. Using the MIRA data, every spike-specific TCR was mapped to the spike region that the TCR reacted to and assigned to either a CD4 or a CD8 class. Log10-transformed breadth and depth values were compared by one-way ANOVA with Sidak's multiple comparisons tests. The source is immuneACCESS, and TCRdb retained only in-frame sequences with V and J called. Part of the clones is not carried over; for the studies checked, unresolved V genes explain less than half of this, and the remainder is unexplained. V and J calls and clone size are given by that table; D and trimming were obtained from the DNA. For this sample there are about 85,000 clones; 80% to 90% appear just once. In total, the top ten clones hold about 8% of the sample.

On this clone: The specificity of this receptor is unknown. Base qualities were left out, and no much larger clone turns up one base away.

The CDR3 holds 15 amino acids from the cysteine to the phenylalanine. Here the CDR3 DNA is all that survives: 45 bases in frame from base 1. Looking up the germline V gene yields CDR1 SGHAT and CDR2 FQNNGV. Trimming takes 1 base from V and 1 base from J, and the germline ends sit 8 bases apart. On the study overall, not on this receptor specifically: No day 14 peak-response samples were available, so repertoires were characterized only after the peak T cell response. The vaccine-associated CD4 TCRs covered the entire spike protein, and the dominant responses fell in regions 160-218 and 743-854. Conclusions about previously exposed vaccinees are limited, since just 5 or 6 AZD1222 recipients were seropositive for SARS-CoV-2 at baseline. In the small 56-69-year group, the increase in depth fell short of significance, most likely because of low power. Reportedly, close to half of the unique spike-specific TCRs recognized epitopes lying outside the regions that are mutated in the B.1.351 and B.1.1.7 variants. Most participants were white British and females outnumbered males, and the authors suggested that clonal diversity may have been underestimated. After two AZD1222 doses, spike-specific TCR breadth and depth were significantly higher than at day 0 and than in MenACWY recipients.

The specimen was peripheral blood, collected on day 0 of AZD1222 vaccination. The chain is made from TRBV11-2 and TRBJ2-1; the D segment may tentatively be TRBD1 or TRBD2, each giving 6 matched bases. The clonotype was recovered from an adult in good health. In nucleotide form, the sequence is TGTGCCAGCAGCTTAGCGGGGGCGTCCTACAATGAGCAGTTCTTC. Translation gives CASSLAGASYNEQFF.